These 11 T cell receptor beta chains were all obtained from the same sample, sequenced in a study of shared clonotypes between healthy human individuals. The method was immunoSEQ multiplex PCR; TCRdb's version includes in-frame clones alone and lacks a portion of them. Found here are approximately 470,000 clones, around 80% of them singletons; the top ten hold around 12%. Material for sequencing was PBMCs. These TCRs come from a woman between 40 and 55 years old in good health. Some clones in this sample may be carry-over from other donors' samples.

The chain has TRBV28 and TRBJ2-2; no clear D. The V and J ends lost 3 bases and 6 bases respectively, with 8 bases between them. Germline CDR1 reads MDHEN; CDR2 reads SYDVKM. The CDR3 is made up of 13 amino acids. CDR3 sequence reads: CASSFSLSGELFF. CDR3 DNA sequence: TGTGCCAGCAGTTTCAGCTTGTCCGGGGAGCTGTTTTTT.

V gene TRBV30 combines with J gene TRBJ1-1; TRBD1 is a possible D gene (5 bases). The V and J ends lost 0 bases and 11 bases respectively, with 10 bases between them. This CDR3 contains 11 residues. Looked up from germline, CDR1 is GTSNPN and CDR2 is SVGIG (reference sequence). CDR3 loop: CAWSVGREAFF. As DNA, the CDR3 is TGTGCCTGGAGTGTGGGCAGGGAGGCTTTCTTT. Complete variable domain (other parts from reference TRBV30 and TRBJ1-1): SQTIHQWPATLVQPVGSPLSLECTVEGTSNPNLYWYRQAAGRGLQLLFYSVGIGQISSEVPQNLSASRPQDRQFILSSKKLLLSDSGFYLCAWSVGREAFFGQGTRLTVV.

This clone occurred a few times. The sample contains more than one DNA sequence encoding this CDR3. This chain uses TRBV5-1 with TRBJ2-2; D gene ambiguous. The germline V and J ends were trimmed by 0 bases and 4 bases, with 4 bases remaining between them. The CDR3 covers 13 residues. From germline, CDR1 is SGHRS and CDR2 YFSETQ. The CDR3 DNA sequence: TGCGCCAGCAGCTTGGGGGGCACCGGGGAGCTGTTTTTT. This codes for CASSLGGTGELFF.

This rearrangement joins TRBV10-1 to TRBJ2-5, with TRBD2 matching 11 bases. The CDR3 has 14 amino acids. Germline V gene sequence: CDR1 WNHNN, CDR2 SYGVQD (reference sequence). J lost 4 bases, V lost 6 bases, and 4 bases had no gene match. CDR3 bases: TGCGCCAGCAGCTTAGCGGGAGGGGGAGAGACCCAGTACTTC. Protein: CASSLAGGGETQYF.

Note on this clone: This sample also contains other DNA sequences that code for the same CDR3. This chain's CDR3 is CAWSGRVAYNSPLHF. The CDR3 bases are TGTGCCTGGAGTGGTAGGGTAGCCTATAATTCACCCCTCCACTTT. The genes are TRBV30 and TRBJ1-6; D is unresolved. Germline CDR1 GTSNPN, CDR2 SVGIG (reference sequence). With 1 base removed from V and 2 bases from J, the gap between germline ends came to 9 bases. This CDR3 is 15 amino acids long.

V gene TRBV6-5 combines with J gene TRBJ2-1, with 8 bases fitting TRBD2. Germline CDR1 is MNHEY and CDR2 is SVGAGI. There are 14 residues in the CDR3. Trimming cost V 6 bases and J 2 bases; bases outside gene matches: 3. The CDR3 sequence: CASRKAGAYNEQFF. In nucleotides, the CDR3 is TGTGCCAGCAGAAAAGCGGGGGCCTACAATGAGCAGTTCTTC.

This clone was recorded once. The chain uses TRBV2 and TRBJ1-1; weak D call: TRBD1 (6 bases). This CDR3 comprises 15 residues. Germline values: CDR1 SNHLY, CDR2 FYNNEI. V dropped 7 bases and J dropped 1 base, with 16 bases sitting between them. DNA for the CDR3: TGTGCCAGCAAATGGGGAGGGGGGAGGAACACTGAAGCTTTCTTT. It encodes CASKWGGGRNTEAFF.

This chain connects TRBV7-8 to TRBJ2-2, with D unresolved. This CDR3 has 12 residues. With 6 bases removed from V and 6 bases from J, the gap between germline ends came to 8 bases. Germline CDR1 and CDR2: SGHVS and FQNEAQ. As DNA, the CDR3 is TGTGCCAGCAGACAAGGCCCCGGGGAGCTGTTTTTT. Its translation is CASRQGPGELFF.

This clone was recorded a few times. The V and J genes are TRBV10-3 and TRBJ1-1; D not certain. The V gene lost 1 base and the J gene lost 0 bases, with 6 bases spanning the gap. The germline V gene has CDR1 ENHRY and CDR2 SYGVKD. The CDR3 is made up of 14 amino acids. The CDR3 bases are TGTGCCATCAGTGAGTACAGCCTGAACACTGAAGCTTTCTTT. Protein product: CAISEYSLNTEAFF.

CDR3 in DNA: TGTGCCACCAGCAACCCTGGCCGAGGTGGCTACACCTTC. Protein sequence: CATSNPGRGGYTF. The rearrangement joins TRBV15 to TRBJ1-2, with D uncertain. The CDR3 runs to 13 residues. Germline V CDR1 and CDR2: LNHNV, YYDKDF (reference sequence). Trimming removed 4 bases from V and 7 bases from J, with 13 bases in between.

V is TRBV12-5 and J is TRBJ2-1; TRBD2 matches at 16 bases. Germline lookup yields CDR1 LGHNT and CDR2 FRNRAP. With V trimmed by 1 base and J by 7 bases, 25 bases remained unmatched. The CDR3 contains 24 residues. The CDR3, as DNA: TGTGCTAGTGGTTTGGCCCTTATACCTGCAGTACCGGGACTAGCGGGAGGGCCTGAAAATGAGCAGTTCTTC. It specifies CASGLALIPAVPGLAGGPENEQFF.